This T cell receptor beta chain was recorded in a study of blood T cell repertoires in COVID-19. This CDR3 is 15 amino acids long. Germline V CDR1 and CDR2: SEHNR, FQNEAQ (reference sequence). V lost 2 bases and J lost 3; bases outside the gene matches: 5. Libraries were prepared by immunoSEQ multiplex PCR; TCRdb keeps only in-frame clonotypes and omits some of them. Of 150,000 or so clones listed, approximately 80% were seen once; the top ten hold 9.5% to 15%. This sequence was found in a man aged 45-60 years who had recovered from COVID-19. The specimen was PBMCs or T cells enriched from blood (not recorded which). This sequence joins TRBV7-9 and TRBJ2-7, with 9 positions matching TRBD1. The CDR3 is CASSLWGTGRYEQYF. In nucleotides, the CDR3 is TGTGCCAGCAGCTTATGGGGGACAGGGCGCTACGAGCAGTACTTC.